This T cell receptor (beta chain) was documented in a study of shared clonotypes between healthy human individuals. The study, taken as a whole, reports: Estimated richness values were generally larger in naive subsets than in memory subsets.

Repertoires were generated with immunoSEQ multiplex PCR, while TCRdb's copy carries only in-frame clones and drops some. This sample has about 2.2 million clones, with roughly 91% found just once. Remarks on this clone: Its antigen is currently unknown.

Cells designated naive CD8 were CD45RO-negative and were positively selected for CCR7, with terminally differentiated effector memory CD45RA+ cells excluded. The germline CDR1 and CDR2 sequences are SQVTM and ANQGSEA. The CDR3 totals 17 residues. J gave up 4 bases and V 3 bases, and 12 bases lay outside the gene matches. This sequence joins TRBV29-1 and TRBJ2-5, with 12 nucleotides matching TRBD2. Specimen: naive CD8+ T cells from PBMCs. This clonotype originated in a young man in good health. Some clones in this sample may be carry-over from other donors' samples. The CDR3 protein is CSVDGLAGPFGAETQYF. As DNA, the CDR3 is TGCAGCGTTGATGGACTAGCGGGACCATTTGGGGCAGAGACCCAGTACTTC.